These 21 T cell receptor beta chains share one sample of origin, sequenced in a study of T cell clones after liver transplantation. Profiling relied on immunoSEQ multiplex PCR, and the TCRdb table lists in-frame clones only, not all of them. The sample lists around 110,000 clones; around nine tenths were seen once. Sequencing was performed on CD4+ T cells from blood, taken 12 months after liver transplant. The source is a human patient who received a liver transplant. Part of the T cell pool may stem from the graft donor.

The V call is TRBV7-8, the J call TRBJ1-5; no clear D. The V and J ends lost 5 bases and 0 bases respectively, with 14 bases between them. The CDR3 loop spans 16 amino acids. CDR1 and CDR2 from the germline V gene are SGHVS and FQNEAQ. The CDR3 DNA sequence: TGTGCCAGCAGCCTGAATGGACTTAATAGCAATCAGCCCCAGCATTTT. Translated, it gives CASSLNGLNSNQPQHF. Full variable domain (missing parts from reference TRBV7-8 and TRBJ1-5): GAGVSQSPRYKVAKRGQDVALRCDPISGHVSLFWYQQALGQGPEFLTYFQNEAQLDKSGLPSDRFFAERPEGSVSTLKIQRTQQEDSAVYLCASSLNGLNSNQPQHFGDGTRLSIL.

The chain links TRBV18 to TRBJ1-3, with 9 bases aligning to TRBD1. CDR3 size: 16 residues. Losses at the gene ends were 5 bases for V and 3 bases for J; bases not matched to a gene: 8. Germline V gene lookup returns CDR1 KGHSH and CDR2 LQKENI. The DNA for the CDR3 is TGTGCCAGCTCAGGTTCCGGGACAGGGCTTGGAAACACCATATATTTT. It encodes CASSGSGTGLGNTIYF. Full variable domain (rest looked up from reference TRBV18 and TRBJ1-3): NAGVMQNPRHLVRRRGQEARLRCSPMKGHSHVYWYRQLPEEGLKFMVYLQKENIIDESGMPKERFSAEFPKEGPSILRIQQVVRGDSAAYFCASSGSGTGLGNTIYFGEGSWLTVV.

This chain uses TRBV7-9 with TRBJ2-3, with TRBD2 matching over 7 bases. From germline, CDR1 is SEHNR and CDR2 FQNEAQ (reference sequence). The CDR3 totals 14 residues. V lost 6 bases to trimming and J lost 0 bases; unmatched junction nucleotides: 3. The CDR3, as DNA: TGTGCCAGCAGGTTTAGCGGGAGCACAGATACGCAGTATTTT. Amino acid sequence: CASRFSGSTDTQYF. Together with reference TRBV7-9 and TRBJ2-3, the CDR3 gives the full variable domain: DTGVSQNPRHKITKRGQNVTFRCDPISEHNRLYWYRQTLGQGPEFLTYFQNEAQLEKSRLLSDRFSAERPKGSFSTLEIQRTEQGDSAMYLCASRFSGSTDTQYFGPGTRLTVL.

V gene TRBV5-1 combines with J gene TRBJ2-2, with TRBD1 as a possible D gene (5 bases). Germline loops: CDR1 SGHRS, CDR2 YFSETQ. The CDR3 is 13 amino acids. V dropped 4 bases and J dropped 5 bases, with 9 bases sitting between them. The CDR3 loop is CASSMTVTGELFF. The CDR3 DNA follows: TGCGCCAGCAGCATGACAGTGACCGGGGAGCTGTTTTTT.

This rearrangement joins TRBV28 to TRBJ2-7; 9 nucleotides match TRBD1. The CDR3 totals 16 residues. With 5 bases clipped from V and 6 bases from J, the junction kept 14 bases outside the gene matches. CDR1 and CDR2 from the germline V gene are MDHEN and SYDVKM. The CDR3 sequence is CASSTWGSGTGIEQYF. The CDR3 region has the DNA TGTGCCAGCAGTACGTGGGGCTCGGGGACAGGGATCGAGCAGTACTTC.

The chain employs TRBV9 and TRBJ2-2, with 7 nucleotides matching TRBD1. CDR1 and CDR2 (germline): SGDLS, YYNGEE. CDR3 size: 15 residues. V was clipped by 3 bases and J by 3 bases; unmatched bases: 5. Here the CDR3 reads CASSETGMYTGELFF. In DNA form, the CDR3 reads TGTGCCAGCAGCGAGACAGGGATGTACACCGGGGAGCTGTTTTTT.

This clone was found once. The rearrangement uses TRBV28 and TRBJ2-7, with TRBD1 as a possible D gene (5 bases). The germline V gene encodes CDR1 MDHEN and CDR2 SYDVKM. The length of the CDR3 is 16 residues. With 5 bases removed from V and 0 bases from J, the gap between germline ends came to 17 bases. In DNA, the CDR3 is TGTGCCAGCAGTAGACAGCGCCATGGAAACTCCTACGAGCAGTACTTC. It encodes CASSRQRHGNSYEQYF.

The chain uses TRBV28 and TRBJ2-1; weak D call: TRBD1 (5 bases). The CDR3 totals 14 residues. Trimming removed 3 bases from V and 6 bases from J, with 12 bases in between. The germline V gene has CDR1 MDHEN and CDR2 SYDVKM. The CDR3 DNA follows: TGTGCCAGCAGTTTTTCAGGGAAAGTCAATGAGCAGTTCTTC. This sequence encodes CASSFSGKVNEQFF.

A few counts support this clone. The J gene is TRBJ2-1, the V gene TRBV27, with D possibly TRBD1 on 7 matching bases. With 6 bases removed from V and 3 bases from J, the gap between germline ends came to 15 bases. This CDR3 contains 15 residues. Germline V gives CDR1 MNHEY, CDR2 SMNVEV (reference sequence). The CDR3 here is CASSFQGGVYNEQFF. The CDR3 region has the DNA TGTGCCAGCAGCTTCCAGGGGGGAGTCTACAATGAGCAGTTCTTC.

CDR3 sequence: CASSQIASGASPDTQYF. The CDR3 DNA is TGTGCCAGCAGTCAAATAGCCAGCGGGGCGTCCCCAGATACGCAGTATTTT. V usage is TRBV9 and J usage is TRBJ2-3; TRBD2 aligns across 7 bases. CDR3 length: 17 amino acids. With 5 bases clipped from V and 4 bases from J, the junction kept 16 bases outside the gene matches. The V gene's germline CDR1 is SGDLS and CDR2 YYNGEE.

The genes are TRBV4-3 and TRBJ2-5, with TRBD1 identical over 10 bases. This CDR3 is built from 13 residues. Trimming at V came to 4 bases and at J to 5 bases, leaving 1 base not matched to a gene. Per the germline V gene, CDR1 is LGHNA and CDR2 is YSLEER. CDR3 loop: CASSLDRGETQYF. CDR3 nucleotide sequence: TGCGCCAGCAGCCTGGACAGGGGGGAGACCCAGTACTTC.

Comment on this clone: Other DNA sequences of this sample code for an identical CDR3. The chain is built from TRBV5-4 and TRBJ2-7; 7 bases align to TRBD1. Germline assignment: CDR1 SGHNT and CDR2 YYREEE (reference sequence). The CDR3 sequence is 12 residues long. V lost 4 bases to trimming and J lost 4 bases; unmatched junction nucleotides: 2. The CDR3 sequence is CASSRDSYEQYF. The CDR3 DNA follows: TGTGCCAGCAGCAGGGACAGTTACGAGCAGTACTTC.

A few counts support this clone. The CDR3 region is CASSLVSGNTIYF. CDR3 nucleotides: TGTGCCAGCAGCTTAGTTAGTGGAAACACCATATATTTT. The chain carries TRBV7-2 and TRBJ1-3; no reliable D call. Trimming removed 1 base at V and 3 bases at J, with 4 bases between. The CDR3 contains 13 residues. Per the germline V gene, CDR1 is SGHTA and CDR2 is FQGNSA.

The chain recombines TRBV18 with TRBJ1-4, with a tentative D call TRBD1 (6 bases). V shed 2 bases and J shed 6 bases, with 13 bases lying between them. The V gene's germline CDR1 is KGHSH and CDR2 LQKENI. The CDR3 extends over 15 amino acids. The CDR3 DNA reads TGTGCCAGCTCACCATACGGGGGGCGCGATGAAAAACTGTTTTTT. This translates into CASSPYGGRDEKLFF.

The rearrangement joins TRBV7-2 to TRBJ2-7, with TRBD1 identical over 8 bases. Germline V gene lookup returns CDR1 SGHTA and CDR2 FQGNSA. The junction had 7 bases not matched to a gene; V was cut back by 5 bases and J by 1 base. The CDR3 is 15 residues long. CDR3 sequence: CASSPGGIGSYEQYF. The CDR3 nucleotides are TGTGCCAGCAGCCCAGGGGGCATTGGTTCCTACGAGCAGTACTTC.

Only one count was recorded for this clone. J is TRBJ1-5 and V is TRBV27; maybe TRBD1 (6 bases). This CDR3 comprises 15 residues. From germline, CDR1 is MNHEY and CDR2 SMNVEV (reference sequence). Trimming removed 5 bases at V and 5 bases at J, with 16 bases between. CDR3 bases: TGTGCCAGCAGTCCAACCGGGTCAGGGGATCAGCCCCAGCATTTT. Translated: CASSPTGSGDQPQHF.

The chain couples TRBV7-2 to TRBJ2-5, with 7 bases fitting TRBD1. Trimming cost V 5 bases and J 5 bases; bases outside gene matches: 8. Per the germline V gene, CDR1 is SGHTA and CDR2 is FQGNSA. The CDR3 loop spans 14 amino acids. CDR3 nucleotide sequence: TGTGCCAGCAGCCCGAGGACAGGTTGGGAGACCCAGTACTTC. Amino acid sequence: CASSPRTGWETQYF.

V usage is TRBV5-4 and J usage is TRBJ2-1; D is unclear. The CDR3 is 12 amino acids. Deletions cut 5 bases from V and 3 bases from J, with 6 bases between. In germline, CDR1 is SGHNT, CDR2 YYREEE (reference sequence). This CDR3 is CASSGYYNEQFF. The CDR3 coding sequence is TGTGCCAGCAGTGGTTACTACAATGAGCAGTTCTTC.

This clone was seen once. The chain combines TRBV14 with TRBJ2-1; D gene unclear. Germline loops: CDR1 SGHDN, CDR2 FVKESK. This CDR3 region has 14 residues. The ends were cut back, 1 base at V and 0 bases at J, with 4 bases in the middle. The CDR3 nucleotides read TGTGCCAGCAGCCAAGCTGGCTCCTACAATGAGCAGTTCTTC. Protein sequence: CASSQAGSYNEQFF.

The chain links TRBV18 to TRBJ2-1, with TRBD1 as a possible D gene (6 bases). The germline gives CDR1 KGHSH, CDR2 LQKENI. Trimming pared 5 bases from V and 6 bases from J, leaving 14 bases between. The CDR3 loop spans 14 amino acids. The CDR3 loop reads CASSFRQEPNEQFF. CDR3 in DNA: TGTGCCAGCTCATTCCGACAGGAGCCCAATGAGCAGTTCTTC. The full variable domain, in which reference TRBV18 and TRBJ2-1 provide the parts outside the CDR3, is NAGVMQNPRHLVRRRGQEARLRCSPMKGHSHVYWYRQLPEEGLKFMVYLQKENIIDESGMPKERFSAEFPKEGPSILRIQQVVRGDSAAYFCASSFRQEPNEQFFGPGTRLTVL.

The chain uses TRBV4-1 and TRBJ1-5; D possibly corresponds to TRBD1 (5 bases). Trimming pared 0 bases from V and 4 bases from J, leaving 13 bases between. Germline CDR1 is MGHRA and CDR2 is YSYEKL. CDR3 length equals 16 residues. Written as DNA, the CDR3 is TGCGCCAGCAGCCAAGATGGTTGGGGGACGAATCAGCCCCAGCATTTT. Translation: CASSQDGWGTNQPQHF.